A selection of T cell receptor beta chains follows, all from one sample in a study of blood T cells in healthy people across ages. TCRdb processed the 5' RACE reads anew with MiXCR; each CDR3 protein has one entry. Of 550,000 to 650,000 distinct CDR3 sequences listed, under 30% are singletons. The specimen was blood. The receptors were gathered from a woman of 80 years or more in good health. CDR3s include the opening cysteine and the closing phenylalanine or tryptophan. A D gene is named only where the DNA matches it firmly. Size is stated for part of the rows, as once, few or many counts, or as a class when the clone is expanded.

CDR3 protein,CDR3 DNA,J gene,V gene,clone size,D gene,CDR3 length
CASSLRQGVDDQPQHF,TGTGCCAGCAGCCTTCGGCAGGGGGTTGATGATCAGCCCCAGCATTTT,TRBJ1-5,TRBV7-2,NA,TRBD1,16
CASSPDGTGNQPQHF,TGCGCCAGCAGCCCAGATGGGACGGGGAATCAGCCCCAGCATTTT,TRBJ1-5,TRBV5-1,few,NA,15
CASSLRSSDTQYF,TGCGCCAGCAGCCTGCGGAGCTCTGATACGCAGTATTTT,TRBJ2-3,TRBV4-3,many,NA,13
CASRPTPRSDEQYF,TGTGCCAGCAGGCCGACTCCGCGGTCGGACGAGCAGTACTTC,TRBJ2-7,TRBV2,many,NA,14
CASSLVLGRGGAEQFF,TGTGCCAGCAGTTTAGTATTGGGGCGGGGGGGCGCTGAGCAGTTCTTC,TRBJ2-1,TRBV27,many,TRBD2,16
CAGGAEQAAKNIQYF,TGTGCCGGGGGGGCCGAACAGGCGGCCAAAAACATTCAGTACTTC,TRBJ2-4,TRBV6-1,many,NA,15
CASSLGWTAADTQYF,TGTGCCAGCAGCTTAGGCTGGACGGCCGCAGATACGCAGTATTTT,TRBJ2-3,TRBV7-2,many,NA,15
CSARSGLNQETQYF,TGCAGTGCTAGATCCGGACTGAACCAAGAGACCCAGTACTTC,TRBJ2-5,TRBV20-1,many,NA,14
CTSSSRIYNEQFF,TGTACCAGCAGCTCCAGAATCTACAATGAGCAGTTCTTC,TRBJ2-1,TRBV7-2,NA,NA,13
CASSYRRGHGEYF,TGTGCCAGCAGTTACAGGCGGGGGCATGGGGAGTACTTC,TRBJ2-5,TRBV6-5,NA,NA,13
CSARSGQGHDEQFF,TGCAGTGCTAGGTCGGGACAGGGGCACGATGAGCAGTTCTTC,TRBJ2-1,TRBV20-1,many,TRBD1,14
CASSLQANQPQHF,TGTGCCAGCAGTTTACAGGCCAATCAGCCCCAGCATTTT,TRBJ1-5,TRBV12-3/TRBV12-4,many,NA,13
CASSLAWEQPQHF,TGTGCCAGCAGCTTGGCCTGGGAGCAGCCCCAGCATTTT,TRBJ1-5,TRBV5-8,few,NA,13
CASSLRPFEQYF,TGTGCCAGCAGCTTAAGGCCTTTTGAGCAGTACTTC,TRBJ2-5,TRBV7-2,NA,NA,12
CASSLAGTSGYEQYF,TGTGCCAGCAGCTTAGCTGGGACTAGCGGCTACGAGCAGTACTTC,TRBJ2-7,TRBV7-8,many,TRBD2,15